Listed below are T cell receptor beta chains from one sample, sequenced in a study of shared clonotypes between healthy human individuals. The repertoire was sequenced with immunoSEQ multiplex PCR; TCRdb's copy has only in-frame clones and lacks some. The repertoire holds about 820,000 clones, nearly 95% seen once, with around 24% in the top ten. The sequencing sample was made of naive CD8+ T cells sorted from blood. These TCRs come from a young man in good health. Each CDR3 is given without its conserved first and last residue. The size entry is marked missing in some rows and otherwise reads once, few, many or a size class.

NA NA TRBV30 13 AWGQAPEFPYEQY
NA TRBJ2-1 TRBV5-4 9 ASGKGYEQF
NA TRBJ2-5 TRBV2 12 ASSDTGPIETQY
NA TRBJ2-7 TRBV4-1 13 ASSRDTSKVDEQY
NA TRBJ2-7 TRBV5-1 12 ASSYGRGSYEQY
NA TRBJ1-1 TRBV7-8 14 ASSVYPGISYTEAF
NA TRBJ2-7 TRBV28 12 ASSLRRKSYEQY
NA TRBJ2-2 TRBV10-2 15 ASEDRLAGVYTGELF
NA TRBJ2-2 TRBV9 15 ASSVKNYPPDTGELF
NA TRBJ2-1 TRBV6-1 14 ASSENSWRGDNEQF
NA TRBJ2-1 TRBV19 14 ARKDIAGGMCNEQF
NA TRBJ2-7 TRBV6-1 14 ASSGPQGEHPYEQY
NA TRBJ2-1 TRBV4-1 14 ASSLPAGTGDNEQF
few TRBJ2-7 TRBV5-4 12 ASSRGLADYEQY
once TRBJ2-3 TRBV30 13 AWGLAGGPTDTQY
NA TRBJ1-1 TRBV5-8 16 ASYAQSKDSWRYTEAF
NA TRBJ2-1 TRBV2 14 ASSVHEGGPNNEQF
NA TRBJ2-6 TRBV13 15 ASSSGQGDAGANVLT
once TRBJ1-2 TRBV5-6 13 ASSGEDRLYYGYT
NA TRBJ2-1 TRBV19 14 ASSTTGWSSYNEQF
NA TRBJ1-4 TRBV5-1 12 ASSPGRTNEKLF
NA TRBJ1-1 TRBV28 12 ASSFLAGKGGAF
NA TRBJ1-3 TRBV7-6 12 ASSLTGGFNTIY
once TRBJ2-1 TRBV2 15 ASRTSWGGVFSNEQF
NA TRBJ2-2 TRBV7-9 14 ASSPPTSGYTGELF